This TCR beta chain was observed in a study of T and B cells in COVID-19 patients. For the study at large: Blood was sampled from COVID-19 patients who were either actively infected or recovered. At median age around 31 years, recovered patients were younger than active-infection patients at roughly 71.

The CDR3 consists of 13 residues. CDR1 and CDR2 from the germline V gene are MNHNS and SASEGT. V dropped 11 bases and J dropped 2 bases, with 14 bases sitting between them. Blood genomic DNA input for TRB amplification was about 250-500 ng. General study results and limits: Few blood samples existed from mildly ill patients during symptoms or early in severe cases. Highly clonal in active COVID-19, TRB repertoires exceeded healthy-donor diversity and richness at recovery.

TRB rearrangements were amplified by multiplex PCR with BIOMED2 TRB-A/B primers. TCRdb re-called the multiplex PCR reads with MiXCR, one entry per CDR3 protein. The data show over 7,000 distinct CDR3 sequences, roughly 27% seen once. About this clonotype: The antigen remains undetermined.

This TCR derives from a human donor who had recovered from COVID-19. J is TRBJ2-3 and V is TRBV6-1; D possibly corresponds to TRBD2 (5 bases). The sequenced sample consisted of blood. The CDR3 coding sequence is TGTGCCGCCCGAGCGGTGGACACAGATACGCAGTATTTT. Its translation is CAARAVDTDTQYF.